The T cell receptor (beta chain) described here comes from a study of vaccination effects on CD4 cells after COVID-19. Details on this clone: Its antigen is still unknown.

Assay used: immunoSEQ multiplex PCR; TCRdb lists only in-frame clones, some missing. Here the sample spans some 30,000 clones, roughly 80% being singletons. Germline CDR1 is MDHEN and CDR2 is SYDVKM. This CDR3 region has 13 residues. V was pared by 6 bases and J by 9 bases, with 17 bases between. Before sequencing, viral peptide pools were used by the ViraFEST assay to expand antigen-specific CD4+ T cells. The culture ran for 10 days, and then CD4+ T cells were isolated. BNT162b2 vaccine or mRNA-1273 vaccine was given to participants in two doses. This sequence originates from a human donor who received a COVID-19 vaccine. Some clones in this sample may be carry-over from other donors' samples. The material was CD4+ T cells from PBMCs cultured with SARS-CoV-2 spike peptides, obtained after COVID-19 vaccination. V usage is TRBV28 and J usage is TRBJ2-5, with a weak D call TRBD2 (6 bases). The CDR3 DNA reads TGTGCCAGCAGCACTTTAGCGGTTCGGGCCCAGTACTTC. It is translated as CASSTLAVRAQYF.